This T cell receptor (beta chain) is from a study of CD8+ T cells in alopecia areata. Overall study findings and caveats: Among the 100 top clones, expanded CD8+ clones, like scalp clonality, were significantly decreased by tofacitinib.

Treatment in this sample: oral pan-JAK inhibitor, 5-10 mg twice daily. Peripheral blood, together with lesional scalp punch biopsies, was collected from alopecia areata patients. Trimming took off 8 bases at V and 1 base at J, with 17 bases between the two ends. Germline CDR1 reads MDHEN; CDR2 reads SYDVKM. CDR3 length equals 16 residues. Once RNA had been extracted, it was reverse transcribed into cDNA to act as the sequencing template. Some clones are missing from TCRdb's copy, which holds only in-frame ones; the method was immunoSEQ multiplex PCR. This sample has under 350,000 clones, with roughly 50% found just once. Note on this clone: Antigen: not known.

This receptor was identified in a human donor with alopecia areata. This chain joins TRBV28 and TRBJ2-2, with D perhaps given as TRBD1 or TRBD2 (5 bases each). The sample consisted of CD4+ T cells sorted from blood, taken at week 24, from a patient treated with tofacitinib. The DNA for the CDR3 is TGTGCCAGCCGAGCCGGGACCCCGGGGAACACCGGGGAGCTGTTTTTT. Its translation is CASRAGTPGNTGELFF.